This TCR beta chain came from a study of blood T cell repertoires in COVID-19. Looking at the study overall: The analysed material was cDNA or gDNA that came from T cells, B-cell-depleted T cells, or PBMCs.

This CDR3 has 17 amino acids. CDR1 is SGHTA, CDR2 FQGNSA, per germline. V was clipped by 4 bases and J by 2 bases, with 17 bases between them. In the study's own analysis: Counts of nucleated cells, estimated from reference gene primer amplification, were obtained. Produced via immunoSEQ multiplex PCR; TCRdb's table is partial and in-frame only. That table supplies the V and J calls and clone size; D and trimming were determined from the DNA. Counted here are 93,000 or so clones, roughly 90% occurring once; the ten biggest clones make up approximately 3.5%. The sequence came from a woman aged 55-75 years with acute or convalescent COVID-19. The sequenced sample consisted of peripheral blood. The J gene is TRBJ2-2, the V gene TRBV7-2, with a possible D match to TRBD2 (5 bases). The CDR3 spells CASSSLWVARNTGELFF. The CDR3 region has the DNA TGTGCCAGCAGCTCCCTCTGGGTAGCGAGAAACACCGGGGAGCTGTTTTTT.